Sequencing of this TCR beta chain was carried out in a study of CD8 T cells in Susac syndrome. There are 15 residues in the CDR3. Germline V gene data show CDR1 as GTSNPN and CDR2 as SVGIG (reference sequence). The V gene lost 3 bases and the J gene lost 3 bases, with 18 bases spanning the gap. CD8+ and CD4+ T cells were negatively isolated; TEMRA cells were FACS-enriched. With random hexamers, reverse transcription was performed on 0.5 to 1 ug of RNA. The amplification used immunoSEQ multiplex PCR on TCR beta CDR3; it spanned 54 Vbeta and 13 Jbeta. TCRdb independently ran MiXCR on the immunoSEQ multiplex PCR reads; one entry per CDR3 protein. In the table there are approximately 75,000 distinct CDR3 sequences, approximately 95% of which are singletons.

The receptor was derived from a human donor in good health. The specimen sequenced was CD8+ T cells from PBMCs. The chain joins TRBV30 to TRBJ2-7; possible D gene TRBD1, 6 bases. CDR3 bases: TGTGCCTGGAGCCCGGAACAGGGACCACACTACGAGCAGTACTTC. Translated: CAWSPEQGPHYEQYF.